A selection of T cell receptor beta chains follows, all from one sample in a study of cytomegalovirus exposure and HLA in healthy donors. Assay used: immunoSEQ multiplex PCR; TCRdb lists only in-frame clones, some missing. Of roughly 76,000 clones listed, roughly 85% are singletons. Sequencing input: PBMCs. All receptors come from a young man in good health and CMV-seronegative. Each CDR3 is given with its conserved first and last residue. The D gene is left open where the match is weak.

v_call,d_call,cdr3_aa
TRBV29-1,NA,CSVEGGPFDGYTF
TRBV27,TRBD1,CASSIGQAYNEQFF
TRBV7-9,TRBD2,CASSLMGGSQETQYF
TRBV19,TRBD2,CASSGLAGETQYF
TRBV7-2,TRBD1,CASSLETGRTYEQYF
TRBV5-4,TRBD2,CASRGTRGGQRETQYF
TRBV6-4,NA,CASSLARQDTQYF
TRBV6-6,NA,CASSRPTTNQETQYF
TRBV7-6,TRBD1,CASSRTGGVTEAFF
TRBV27,NA,CASSLYGFTDTQYF
TRBV18,NA,CASSPPFPGVQTQYF
TRBV7-2,TRBD1,CASSPGQGSYNEQFF
TRBV27,NA,CASRGQGSTNEKLFF
TRBV2,TRBD1,CASSQWTGSTDTQYF
TRBV9,NA,CASSFRPAGTDTQYF
TRBV5-4,NA,CASSLVSTNYGYTF
TRBV6-5,TRBD1,CASRRTGGMSEQYF
TRBV7-2,NA,CASSLVCEQYF
TRBV4-3,NA,CASSQERGLANSPLHF
TRBV29-1,NA,CSVVWSRAEAFF
TRBV5-4,TRBD2,CSSRPGGERGGELFF
TRBV5-1,NA,CASSLRFQGGTTGELFF
TRBV6-5,TRBD1,CASSYSGTGNYGYPF
TRBV6-1,NA,CAILGHGHSNYGYTF
TRBV19,NA,CASSYRESYEQYF
TRBV5-6,NA,CASSLGPSTDTQYF
TRBV18,TRBD1,CASSPQGADGNTIYF
TRBV2,NA,CASSGVGQSEAFF
TRBV6-5,TRBD1,CASSLTGGSYNEQFF
TRBV19,TRBD2,CASSMAGGSYEQYF
TRBV4-3,NA,CASSLTGTQYNEQFF